Listed here are 24 T cell receptor beta chains from one sample, sequenced in a study of cytomegalovirus exposure and HLA in healthy donors. Amplification used 60 Vbeta primers and 13 Jbeta primers. Sequenced by immunoSEQ multiplex PCR; TCRdb stores in-frame clones only, minus some. Here the sample spans about 180,000 clones, 65% to 85% being singletons. The sequenced sample was PBMCs. The receptors were sampled from a girl between 5 and 17 years old in good health and CMV-seropositive.

The sample holds one count of this clone. J is TRBJ2-1 and V is TRBV11-1; 11 bases match TRBD2. The CDR3 runs to 17 residues. After removal of 0 bases from V and 5 bases from J, the junction contained 6 bases not matched to a gene. Germline V lookup: CDR1 SGHAT, CDR2 FQDESV (reference sequence). CDR3 in amino acids: CASSLAFGTSGNNEQFF. The CDR3 bases are TGTGCCAGCAGCTTAGCCTTTGGGACTAGCGGAAACAATGAGCAGTTCTTC.

The chain combines TRBV2 with TRBJ2-7; D is perhaps TRBD1 (5 bases). The CDR3 has 14 amino acids. The germline V and J ends were trimmed by 8 bases and 5 bases, with 19 bases remaining between them. CDR1 is SNHLY, CDR2 FYNNEI, per germline. In DNA form, the CDR3 reads TGTGCCAGCTACCTAAGGGGCTTCAAACACGAGCAGTACTTC. Translated: CASYLRGFKHEQYF. Full variable domain (outside the CDR3, taken from reference TRBV2 and TRBJ2-7): EPEVTQTPSHQVTQMGQEVILRCVPISNHLYFYWYRQILGQKVEFLVSFYNNEISEKSEIFDDQFSVERPDGSNFTLKIRSTKLEDSAMYFCASYLRGFKHEQYFGPGTRLTVT.

The chain employs TRBV19 and TRBJ1-2; 9 bases agree with TRBD1. The germline V gene has CDR1 LNHDA and CDR2 SQIVND (reference sequence). The junction had 12 bases not matched to a gene; V was cut back by 4 bases and J by 3 bases. CDR3 length: 17 amino acids. The CDR3 nucleotides read TGTGCCAGTAGTACAAACAGGGGGCAACTCGGGGACTATGGCTACACCTTC. It translates to CASSTNRGQLGDYGYTF.

The chain combines TRBV6-1 with TRBJ2-2; 8 positions match TRBD2. Germline CDR1 is MNHNS and CDR2 is SASEGT. The junction had 5 bases not matched to a gene; V was cut back by 2 bases and J by 6 bases. The CDR3 sequence is 15 residues long. In DNA form, the CDR3 reads TGTGCCAGCAGTGAAAGCGGGAGAGGCGCCGGGGAGCTGTTTTTT. As protein: CASSESGRGAGELFF.

This chain connects TRBV19 to TRBJ1-1; no clear D gene. In germline, CDR1 is LNHDA, CDR2 SQIVND (reference sequence). V was clipped by 4 bases and J by 8 bases, with 11 bases between them. This CDR3 has 12 residues. CDR3 coding DNA: TGTGCCAGTAGTACAGGTTACCCGGAAGCTTTCTTT. Its protein is CASSTGYPEAFF.

V gene TRBV29-1 combines with J gene TRBJ2-5; TRBD1 matches 8 bases. Germline assignment: CDR1 SQVTM and CDR2 ANQGSEA. V shed 5 bases, J shed 2 bases, and the junction held 10 bases outside the gene matches. The length of the CDR3 is 15 residues. The CDR3 DNA sequence: TGCAGCGTTCTCAGGACAGGGAGCGGACAAGAGACCCAGTACTTC. Encoded protein: CSVLRTGSGQETQYF.

This chain connects TRBV7-2 to TRBJ1-5; D gene ambiguous. Trimming removed 1 base from V and 7 bases from J, with 8 bases in between. Per germline, CDR1 SGHTA and CDR2 FQGNSA. The CDR3 loop spans 13 amino acids. The CDR3 sequence: CASSLEHQQPQHF. The CDR3, as DNA: TGTGCCAGCAGCTTAGAACATCAACAGCCCCAGCATTTT.

The J gene is TRBJ2-3, the V gene TRBV30; TRBD2 agrees at 9 bases. With V trimmed by 3 bases and J by 4 bases, 11 bases remained unmatched. This CDR3 has 16 amino acids. Looked up from germline, CDR1 is GTSNPN and CDR2 is SVGIG (reference sequence). CDR3 region: CAWRRGTSLSPDTQYF. Written as DNA, the CDR3 is TGTGCCTGGAGAAGAGGGACTAGCTTATCCCCAGATACGCAGTATTTT.

The chain links TRBV19 to TRBJ2-7; perhaps TRBD1 as D (5 bases). This CDR3 comprises 16 residues. V lost 2 bases, J lost 5 bases, and 19 bases lay in between. Per germline, CDR1 LNHDA and CDR2 SQIVND (reference sequence). CDR3 sequence reads: CASSITTEHLPDEQYF. DNA for the CDR3: TGTGCCAGTAGTATAACGACAGAACACCTCCCGGACGAGCAGTACTTC.

The chain employs TRBV4-2 and TRBJ2-7; D perhaps matches TRBD2 (6 bases). The CDR3 is 16 residues long. V lost 0 bases to trimming and J lost 2 bases, with 14 bases between them. Germline V gene lookup returns CDR1 LGHNA and CDR2 YNFKEQ. The CDR3 DNA reads as TGTGCCAGCAGCCAAGATACGGGGGAGCCAACCTACGAGCAGTACTTC. Translated: CASSQDTGEPTYEQYF.

The chain employs TRBV7-2 and TRBJ2-1; D is possibly TRBD2 (5 bases). V was pared by 2 bases and J by 9 bases, with 8 bases between. This CDR3 contains 12 residues. Germline lookup yields CDR1 SGHTA and CDR2 FQGNSA. DNA for the CDR3: TGTGCCAGCAGCTTAAAGGCGGGTGAGCAGTTCTTC. It yields the protein CASSLKAGEQFF.

With respect to this clone: The same CDR3 is also encoded by other DNA sequences in this sample. The chain links TRBV27 to TRBJ2-7; D might be TRBD2 (5 bases). The CDR3 is made up of 13 amino acids. The ends were cut back, 2 bases at V and 3 bases at J, with 8 bases in the middle. Per germline, CDR1 MNHEY and CDR2 SMNVEV (reference sequence). The CDR3 nucleotides read TGTGCCAGCAGTTTAACGGGGAGCTACGAGCAGTACTTC. Protein: CASSLTGSYEQYF.

This sequence joins TRBV6-5 and TRBJ2-3; TRBD2 agrees at 12 bases. The CDR3 has 15 residues. Trimming removed 6 bases from V and 0 bases from J; junction bases left unmatched: 1. CDR1 and CDR2 (germline): MNHEY, SVGAGI. The CDR3, as DNA: TGTGCCAGCAGAGGGACTAGCGGGAGCACAGATACGCAGTATTTT. This encodes CASRGTSGSTDTQYF.

J is TRBJ1-1 and V is TRBV5-8, with 7 bases identical to TRBD1. Germline V gene sequence: CDR1 SGHTS, CDR2 YDEGEE. V trimming: 0 bases; J trimming: 3 bases; junction bases outside the gene matches: 8. The CDR3 is 16 residues long. The CDR3 spells CASSLVRGWLDTEAFF. The CDR3 DNA sequence: TGTGCCAGCAGCTTGGTCAGGGGGTGGTTGGACACTGAAGCTTTCTTT.

This rearrangement joins TRBV7-2 to TRBJ2-7; 10 nucleotides line up with TRBD2. CDR3 length: 17 amino acids. After removal of 5 bases from V and 2 bases from J, the junction contained 12 bases not matched to a gene. Per the germline V gene, CDR1 is SGHTA and CDR2 is FQGNSA. The chain's CDR3 is CASSLGLAEGSPYEQYF. CDR3 sequence (DNA): TGTGCCAGCAGCCTCGGACTAGCGGAGGGGTCCCCCTACGAGCAGTACTTC. The full variable domain, in which reference TRBV7-2 and TRBJ2-7 provide the parts outside the CDR3, is GAGVSQSPSNKVTEKGKDVELRCDPISGHTALYWYRQSLGQGLEFLIYFQGNSAPDKSGLPSDRFSAERTGGSVSTLTIQRTQQEDSAVYLCASSLGLAEGSPYEQYFGPGTRLTVT.

The rearrangement links TRBV6-6 to TRBJ1-1; D perhaps matches TRBD1 (6 bases). Trimming left V 4 bases short and J 1 base short, with 13 bases between. The CDR3 length is 15 residues. Per the germline V gene, CDR1 is MNHNY and CDR2 is SVGAGI (reference sequence). This CDR3 reads CASSSVGGGNTEAFF. The DNA of the CDR3 is TGTGCCAGCAGTTCAGTAGGGGGTGGGAACACTGAAGCTTTCTTT.

The chain has TRBV29-1 and TRBJ2-1; TRBD2 matches 9 bases. Germline V gene lookup returns CDR1 SQVTM and CDR2 ANQGSEA. This CDR3 spans 15 amino acids. J gave up 8 bases and V 5 bases, and 13 bases lay outside the gene matches. In DNA, the CDR3 is TGCAGCGTTAGAGGACTAGCGAAAAAGAGGCATGAGCAGTTCTTC. Its translation: CSVRGLAKKRHEQFF.

This clone has just a few counts. The genes are TRBV15 and TRBJ1-1; a possible D gene is TRBD1 (6 bases). Looked up from germline, CDR1 is LNHNV and CDR2 is YYDKDF (reference sequence). This CDR3 has 14 amino acids. V was pared by 0 bases and J by 6 bases, with 11 bases between. CDR3 sequence reads: CATSRDMDRSEAFF. Written as DNA, the CDR3 is TGTGCCACCAGCAGAGATATGGACAGATCTGAAGCTTTCTTT.

The chain combines TRBV2 with TRBJ2-2, with 14 bases aligning to TRBD2. The V and J ends lost 6 bases and 4 bases, in that order; junction bases with no gene match: 4. The germline CDR1 and CDR2 sequences are SNHLY and FYNNEI. CDR3 length: 16 residues. CDR3 coding DNA: TGTGCCAGCAGGGGACTAGCGGGAGCCTCCACCGGGGAGCTGTTTTTT. Encoded protein: CASRGLAGASTGELFF. Looking up the rest from reference TRBV2 and TRBJ2-2 gives the full variable domain: EPEVTQTPSHQVTQMGQEVILRCVPISNHLYFYWYRQILGQKVEFLVSFYNNEISEKSEIFDDQFSVERPDGSNFTLKIRSTKLEDSAMYFCASRGLAGASTGELFFGEGSRLTVL.

The genes are TRBV12-5 and TRBJ1-5; D remains ambiguous. The CDR3 runs 14 residues. V shed 10 bases and J shed 0 bases, with 13 bases lying between them. Germline CDR1 LGHNT, CDR2 FRNRAP. In DNA form, the CDR3 reads TGTGCTACTACCTCCCCCTATAGCAATCAGCCCCAGCATTTT. It yields the protein CATTSPYSNQPQHF.

The chain carries TRBV5-1 and TRBJ1-2; TRBD1 matches 10 bases. Per germline, CDR1 SGHRS and CDR2 YFSETQ. The J segment lost 2 bases and the V segment lost 4 bases, leaving 5 bases of the junction unmatched. The CDR3 totals 15 residues. This CDR3 reads CASSQGTGENYGYTF. CDR3 DNA sequence: TGCGCCAGCAGCCAAGGGACAGGGGAGAACTATGGCTACACCTTC. Full variable domain (missing parts from reference TRBV5-1 and TRBJ1-2): KAGVTQTPRYLIKTRGQQVTLSCSPISGHRSVSWYQQTPGQGLQFLFEYFSETQRNKGNFPGRFSGRQFSNSRSEMNVSTLELGDSALYLCASSQGTGENYGYTFGSGTRLTVV.

This chain uses TRBV5-6 with TRBJ1-4, with no clear D. Trimming removed 2 bases from V and 8 bases from J, with 16 bases in between. Germline V gives CDR1 SGHDT, CDR2 YYEEEE. The CDR3 runs 15 residues. CDR3 coding DNA: TGTGCCAGCAGCTTTTATGCGGAAGGAAGCGAAAAACTGTTTTTT. Translating it yields CASSFYAEGSEKLFF.

The chain recombines TRBV4-3 with TRBJ2-5, with TRBD2 identical over 8 bases. The CDR3 loop spans 15 amino acids. CDR1 is LGHNA and CDR2 is YSLEER in the germline V gene. With 3 bases clipped from V and 1 base from J, the junction kept 4 bases outside the gene matches. CDR3: CASSQEREPQETQYF. The CDR3 DNA sequence: TGCGCCAGCAGCCAGGAGCGGGAGCCCCAAGAGACCCAGTACTTC.

As for this clone: Other DNA sequences in this specimen translate into the identical CDR3. The J gene is TRBJ1-3, the V gene TRBV7-9; D gene uncertain. Germline lookup yields CDR1 SEHNR and CDR2 FQNEAQ (reference sequence). Trimming stripped 1 base from V and 0 bases from J, with 7 bases between. The CDR3 contains 15 residues. The CDR3 DNA reads TGTGCCAGCAGCTTAGACGGTAGCTCTGGAAACACCATATATTTT. Its translation is CASSLDGSSGNTIYF.